Shown below are 25 T cell receptor beta chains from a single sample sequenced in a study of T-cell memory formation after mild COVID-19. One entry per CDR3 protein results from TCRdb running MiXCR on the 5' RACE reads. Here the sample spans 150,000 to 200,000 distinct CDR3 sequences, about a third being singletons. The specimen sequenced was PBMCs or a T cell subset sorted from them (not recorded which). The receptors were sampled from an adult woman who had mild COVID-19 (a few samples of this study predate the infection). Cell type and time point are not known.

This clonotype has just a few counts. The chain is built from TRBV9 and TRBJ2-3, with 9 bases fitting TRBD2. In germline, CDR1 is SGDLS, CDR2 YYNGEE. The CDR3 contains 17 residues. The V segment lost 2 bases and the J segment 4 bases; nucleotides outside the gene matches: 11. CDR3 bases: TGTGCCAGCAGCGTGACGTCTCTAGCGGGGCCCCCAGATACGCAGTATTTT. Its protein product is CASSVTSLAGPPDTQYF.

The chain couples TRBV9 to TRBJ1-1; D gene ambiguous. V lost 0 bases to trimming and J lost 0 bases, with 9 bases between them. The germline V gene encodes CDR1 SGDLS and CDR2 YYNGEE. CDR3 length equals 15 residues. The CDR3: CASSVVPHMNTEAFF. The CDR3 DNA sequence: TGTGCCAGCAGCGTAGTCCCGCACATGAACACTGAAGCTTTCTTT. The full variable domain, in which reference TRBV9 and TRBJ1-1 provide the parts outside the CDR3, is DSGVTQTPKHLITATGQRVTLRCSPRSGDLSVYWYQQSLDQGLQFLIQYYNGEERAKGNILERFSAQQFPDLHSELNLSSLELGDSALYFCASSVVPHMNTEAFFGQGTRLTVV.

V gene TRBV5-1 combines with J gene TRBJ1-2, with D possibly TRBD1 on 5 matching bases. V was pared by 0 bases and J by 7 bases, with 10 bases between. The germline gives CDR1 SGHRS, CDR2 YFSETQ. CDR3 length: 13 amino acids. The CDR3 protein is CASSLAQGSGYTF. CDR3 DNA: TGCGCCAGCAGCTTGGCCCAGGGCTCTGGCTACACCTTC.

The chain has TRBV29-1 and TRBJ1-3; maybe TRBD1 (6 bases). The CDR3 is made up of 13 amino acids. Germline CDR1 reads SQVTM; CDR2 reads ANQGSEA. Trimming pared 2 bases from V and 4 bases from J, leaving 9 bases between. The CDR3 coding sequence is TGCAGCGTTGAACCCAGGGGAGGAAACACCATATATTTT. Protein: CSVEPRGGNTIYF.

In this sample, this clonotype turned up once. The genes are TRBV6-2 or TRBV6-3 and TRBJ2-2; the match to TRBD1 covers 7 bases. The germline V gene has CDR1 MNHEY and CDR2 SVGEGT. The CDR3 loop spans 16 amino acids. J gave up 1 base and V 5 bases, and 7 bases lay outside the gene matches. CDR3 coding DNA: TGTGCCAGCAGTGCACTCAGGGGGTGGAACACCGGGGAGCTGTTTTTT. It encodes CASSALRGWNTGELFF.

This chain uses TRBV6-5 with TRBJ2-1; 10 bases fit TRBD2. This CDR3 is 16 amino acids long. The J segment lost 7 bases and the V segment lost 0 bases, leaving 6 bases of the junction unmatched. Germline V gives CDR1 MNHEY, CDR2 SVGAGI. CDR3 nucleotides: TGTGCCAGCAGTTACTCGGAGCGGGGGGGCCGAAATGAGCAGTTCTTC. Its protein product is CASSYSERGGRNEQFF.

This clonotype was seen only a few times. The chain uses TRBV9 and TRBJ2-7; D might be TRBD2 (5 bases). CDR3 length equals 14 residues. Trimming shortened V by 4 bases and J by 2 bases, and 13 bases separated the two germline ends. Germline values: CDR1 SGDLS, CDR2 YYNGEE. The DNA of the CDR3 is TGTGCCAGCAGCCCCTCCTCCGGGACCTACGAGCAGTACTTC. Protein: CASSPSSGTYEQYF. The full variable domain, in which reference TRBV9 and TRBJ2-7 provide the parts outside the CDR3, is DSGVTQTPKHLITATGQRVTLRCSPRSGDLSVYWYQQSLDQGLQFLIQYYNGEERAKGNILERFSAQQFPDLHSELNLSSLELGDSALYFCASSPSSGTYEQYFGPGTRLTVT.

The chain couples TRBV7-8 to TRBJ2-7; 11 bases match TRBD2. CDR3 length equals 15 residues. Germline CDR1 and CDR2: SGHVS and FQNEAQ. Germline trimming cut 5 bases from V and 2 bases from J; bases unmatched to any gene: 5. CDR3 in amino acids: CASSLISGGAYEQYF. The DNA for the CDR3 is TGTGCCAGCAGCCTAATTAGCGGGGGGGCCTACGAGCAGTACTTC.

This clonotype has a handful of counts. The chain couples TRBV5-1 to TRBJ2-3; D is possibly TRBD1 (6 bases). The length of the CDR3 is 15 residues. The V end was cut by 3 bases, the J end by 0 bases, with 11 bases between. Germline CDR1 is SGHRS and CDR2 is YFSETQ. The CDR3 region is CASSSRGGSTDTQYF. The DNA of the CDR3 is TGCGCCAGCAGCTCCCGAGGGGGTAGCACAGATACGCAGTATTTT.

This clonotype was seen a few times. The DNA of the CDR3 is TGTGCCGTAAGGGGCAGGGGCGATGAGCAGTTCTTC. It specifies CAVRGRGDEQFF. This chain connects TRBV12-3 or TRBV12-4 to TRBJ2-1; possible D gene TRBD1, 6 bases. V lost 11 bases, J lost 8 bases, and 16 bases lay in between. This CDR3 comprises 12 residues.

The genes are TRBV2 and TRBJ2-1, with TRBD1 matching 11 bases. The CDR3 spans 14 residues. After removal of 6 bases from V and 9 bases from J, the junction contained 7 bases not matched to a gene. The germline V gene encodes CDR1 SNHLY and CDR2 FYNNEI. The CDR3 sequence: CASSDGQGASEQFF. As DNA, the CDR3 is TGTGCCAGCAGCGACGGACAGGGGGCGAGTGAGCAGTTCTTC.

The chain employs TRBV24-1 and TRBJ2-1; D gene uncertain. CDR1 and CDR2 (germline): KGHDR, SFDVKD. V lost 1 base, J lost 4 bases, and 10 bases lay in between. The CDR3 totals 15 residues. DNA for the CDR3: TGTGCCACCAGTGATTTCGACGGCCCTTACAATGAGCAGTTCTTC. Its protein is CATSDFDGPYNEQFF.

This clonotype came up a few times. This sequence joins TRBV6-5 and TRBJ2-7; D gene ambiguous. The CDR3 is 9 residues long. Trimming took off 8 bases at V and 3 bases at J, with 2 bases between the two ends. The V gene's germline CDR1 is MNHEY and CDR2 SVGAGI. CDR3 DNA: TGTGCCAGCGGCTACGAGCAGTACTTC. Translating gives CASGYEQYF.

V usage is TRBV7-9 and J usage is TRBJ1-5, with 7 bases lining up with TRBD1. The V and J ends lost 5 bases and 5 bases, in that order; junction bases with no gene match: 3. There are 13 residues in the CDR3. Germline V gene data show CDR1 as SEHNR and CDR2 as FQNEAQ (reference sequence). CDR3 nucleotides: TGTGCCAGCAGCCCCGGGACAGATCAGCCCCAGCATTTT. Translation gives CASSPGTDQPQHF.

V usage is TRBV11-2 and J usage is TRBJ2-7, with 11 bases identical to TRBD1. J gave up 0 bases and V 6 bases, and 7 bases lay outside the gene matches. CDR1 is SGHAT, CDR2 FQNNGV, per germline. The CDR3 sequence is 16 residues long. As DNA, the CDR3 is TGTGCCAGCAGTCTCGGACAGGGGGCCCTCTCCTACGAGCAGTACTTC. Residues: CASSLGQGALSYEQYF.

CDR3 sequence: CSAPLAGGHEQFF. CDR3 nucleotide sequence: TGCAGTGCTCCACTAGCGGGAGGCCATGAGCAGTTCTTC. The rearrangement links TRBV20-1 to TRBJ2-1, with 12 nucleotides matching TRBD2. The germline CDR1 and CDR2 sequences are DFQATT and SNEGSKA (reference sequence). The length of the CDR3 is 13 residues. Trimming cost V 5 bases and J 8 bases; bases outside gene matches: 4.

The sample holds many counts of this clonotype. The chain carries TRBV20-1 and TRBJ1-2, with TRBD1 matching 8 bases. The germline V gene encodes CDR1 DFQATT and CDR2 SNEGSKA (reference sequence). With V trimmed by 1 base and J by 5 bases, 9 bases remained unmatched. This CDR3 region has 15 residues. The CDR3 coding sequence is TGCAGTGCTAGAGTAGAGGACAGGGTTGGATATGGCTACACCTTC. This codes for CSARVEDRVGYGYTF.

The chain links TRBV6-5 to TRBJ2-3, with 13 bases matching TRBD2. V lost 5 bases and J lost 6; bases outside the gene matches: 14. Germline-derived CDR1 and CDR2 are MNHEY and SVGAGI. The CDR3 is made up of 18 amino acids. CDR3 residues: CASSHTARTSGSMDTQYF. CDR3 DNA: TGTGCCAGCAGTCACACCGCCCGGACTAGCGGGAGTATGGATACGCAGTATTTT.

This rearrangement joins TRBV5-1 to TRBJ2-7; TRBD1 is a possible D gene (5 bases). This CDR3 has 13 amino acids. The germline V gene encodes CDR1 SGHRS and CDR2 YFSETQ. Trimming removed 1 base at V and 6 bases at J, with 11 bases between. In DNA, the CDR3 is TGCGCCAGCAGCTTGTTCCAGGGCCTCGAGCAGTACTTC. Protein: CASSLFQGLEQYF.

The rearrangement links TRBV18 to TRBJ2-3, with 10 nucleotides matching TRBD1. The trim removed 3 bases at V and 4 bases at J, leaving 7 bases unmatched. The V gene's germline CDR1 is KGHSH and CDR2 LQKENI. The CDR3 covers 16 residues. The CDR3 loop is CASSPLGTGAADTQYF. CDR3 coding DNA: TGTGCCAGCTCACCCCTCGGGACAGGGGCGGCAGATACGCAGTATTTT.

This sequence joins TRBV30 and TRBJ2-3; the match to TRBD1 covers 9 bases. J lost 3 bases, V lost 1 base, and 5 bases had no gene match. CDR1 and CDR2 (germline): GTSNPN, SVGIG (reference sequence). The CDR3 consists of 15 residues. CDR3 sequence (DNA): TGTGCCTGGAGTGCGGGGACAGGGAGGACAGATACGCAGTATTTT. Translating gives CAWSAGTGRTDTQYF.

The table lists this clonotype with a few counts. The rearrangement uses TRBV27 and TRBJ1-2; possible D gene TRBD1, 5 bases. This CDR3 is built from 13 residues. The germline CDR1 and CDR2 sequences are MNHEY and SMNVEV (reference sequence). Trimming stripped 6 bases from V and 1 base from J, with 9 bases between. Here the CDR3 reads CASSSTDNYGYTF. The CDR3 coding sequence is TGTGCCAGCAGCTCGACAGATAACTATGGCTACACCTTC.

The chain carries TRBV6-5 and TRBJ2-7, with D possibly being TRBD2 (5 bases). The CDR3 runs 15 residues. From germline, CDR1 is MNHEY and CDR2 SVGAGI. Trimming took 3 bases from V and 5 from J, leaving 17 bases between them. This chain's CDR3 is CASSYSGSRPDEQYF. For the CDR3, the DNA is TGTGCCAGCAGTTATTCGGGGAGCAGGCCTGACGAGCAGTACTTC.

There are a few counts of this clonotype. CDR3 sequence reads: CSAVTGSYEQYF. CDR3 in DNA: TGCAGCGCTGTGACAGGGTCCTACGAGCAGTACTTC. The chain carries TRBV29-1 and TRBJ2-7; 7 positions agree with TRBD1. This CDR3 has 12 residues. The trim removed 7 bases at V and 1 base at J, leaving 4 bases unmatched. Looked up from germline, CDR1 is SQVTM and CDR2 is ANQGSEA.

This chain joins TRBV9 and TRBJ2-7, with D possibly being TRBD1 (6 bases). The CDR3 is made up of 16 amino acids. V gave up 0 bases and J gave up 2 bases, with 15 bases separating them. CDR1 is SGDLS, CDR2 YYNGEE, per germline. DNA of the CDR3: TGTGCCAGCAGCGTAGCGTCTGGGGGCAGCCCCTACGAGCAGTACTTC. Translating it yields CASSVASGGSPYEQYF.